This entry lists 20 T cell receptor beta chains sequenced from one sample in a study of cytomegalovirus exposure and HLA in healthy donors. Primers included in the PCR were 60 Vbeta and 13 Jbeta primers. Using immunoSEQ multiplex PCR, the repertoire was profiled, and TCRdb retains in-frame clones only, with some absent. The table shows 150,000 to 200,000 clones, with approximately 81% occurring only once. The specimen sequenced was PBMCs. All receptors derive from a woman aged 25 to 39 in good health and CMV-seropositive.

The V call is TRBV6-5, the J call TRBJ1-2; 8 bases are a match to TRBD1. This CDR3 spans 14 amino acids. Germline V gene lookup returns CDR1 MNHEY and CDR2 SVGAGI. Germline trimming cut 4 bases from V and 4 bases from J; bases unmatched to any gene: 5. The CDR3, as DNA: TGTGCCAGCAGTTGGGACAGGAGTCTCTATGGCTACACCTTC. Its translation: CASSWDRSLYGYTF.

The chain links TRBV7-3 to TRBJ2-5; TRBD2 is a possible D gene (6 bases). The CDR3 covers 13 residues. V shed 2 bases and J shed 4 bases, with 8 bases lying between them. The germline V gene encodes CDR1 SGHTA and CDR2 FQGTGA. In DNA, the CDR3 is TGTGCCAGCAGCTTACTAGCGACAGAGACCCAGTACTTC. It yields the protein CASSLLATETQYF.

This sequence joins TRBV11-1 and TRBJ2-3; 9 bases are a match to TRBD2. V shed 4 bases and J 3 bases; nucleotides not matched to a gene: 5. Germline CDR1 SGHAT, CDR2 FQDESV (reference sequence). The CDR3 is 15 residues long. CDR3 nucleotides: TGTGCCAGCAGCTCAGGGGGACTAGCAACAGATACGCAGTATTTT. Amino acids: CASSSGGLATDTQYF. The full variable domain, completed using reference TRBV11-1 and TRBJ2-3, is EAEVAQSPRYKITEKSQAVAFWCDPISGHATLYWYRQILGQGPELLVQFQDESVVDDSQLPKDRFSAERLKGVDSTLKIQPAELGDSAMYLCASSSGGLATDTQYFGPGTRLTVL.

J is TRBJ2-7 and V is TRBV13; the match to TRBD2 covers 8 bases. This CDR3 has 14 amino acids. CDR1 is PRHDT, CDR2 FYEKMQ, per germline (reference sequence). J gave up 2 bases and V 4 bases, and 4 bases lay outside the gene matches. The chain's CDR3 is CASSSREGTYEQYF. In nucleotides, the CDR3 is TGTGCCAGCAGCTCCCGGGAGGGGACCTACGAGCAGTACTTC.

The chain is built from TRBV2 and TRBJ2-7; D might be TRBD1 (5 bases). The CDR3 loop spans 13 amino acids. Germline values: CDR1 SNHLY, CDR2 FYNNEI. V gave up 8 bases and J gave up 0 bases, with 11 bases separating them. The CDR3 region is CASHRFSSYEQYF. CDR3 bases: TGTGCCAGCCACAGGTTCAGCTCCTACGAGCAGTACTTC.

The chain uses TRBV20-1 and TRBJ1-2; D gene ambiguous. From germline, CDR1 is DFQATT and CDR2 SNEGSKA (reference sequence). CDR3 length: 11 residues. Trimming removed 0 bases from V and 8 bases from J, with 7 bases in between. The CDR3 here is CSAREREGYTF. The CDR3 region has the DNA TGCAGTGCTAGAGAAAGGGAGGGCTACACCTTC.

The genes are TRBV27 and TRBJ1-2; 7 bases align to TRBD1. The CDR3 loop spans 16 amino acids. The junction had 6 bases not matched to a gene; V was cut back by 2 bases and J by 0 bases. CDR1 and CDR2 from the germline V gene are MNHEY and SMNVEV (reference sequence). The CDR3 loop is CASSLVGTASNYGYTF. CDR3 in DNA: TGTGCCAGCAGTTTAGTAGGGACAGCTTCTAACTATGGCTACACCTTC.

CDR3 in DNA: TGTGCCAGCAGTGTACACAGGGGGGAAAGCTCCTACAATGAGCAGTTCTTC. This gives the protein CASSVHRGESSYNEQFF. V and J are TRBV6-1 and TRBJ2-1; 8 bases agree with TRBD1. Trimming cost V 4 bases and J 0 bases; bases outside gene matches: 8. Germline V CDR1 and CDR2: MNHNS, SASEGT. This CDR3 has 17 amino acids.

The gene calls are TRBV6-6 and TRBJ1-2; 8 positions match TRBD1. The CDR3 contains 16 residues. Unmatched junction bases numbered 9, after V lost 2 bases and J lost 4 bases. CDR1 is MNHNY and CDR2 is SVGAGI in the germline V gene (reference sequence). Here the CDR3 reads CASSYQGARGTYGYTF. CDR3 DNA: TGTGCCAGCAGTTACCAGGGGGCCCGGGGTACCTATGGCTACACCTTC.

The chain recombines TRBV4-3 with TRBJ2-7; 7 bases map to TRBD1. Germline lookup yields CDR1 LGHNA and CDR2 YSLEER. This CDR3 comprises 17 residues. The V and J ends lost 0 bases and 4 bases, in that order; junction bases with no gene match: 12. The CDR3: CASSQDLEGAVIYEQYF. CDR3 in DNA: TGCGCCAGCAGCCAAGATCTAGAGGGGGCGGTGATATACGAGCAGTACTTC.

The chain recombines TRBV9 with TRBJ2-1, with 9 bases aligning to TRBD2. The CDR3 covers 15 residues. Per the germline V gene, CDR1 is SGDLS and CDR2 is YYNGEE. The V and J ends lost 3 bases and 8 bases, in that order; junction bases with no gene match: 9. The CDR3 bases are TGTGCCAGCAGCGGGAGCGGGGGGACGCCTGATGAGCAGTTCTTC. It specifies CASSGSGGTPDEQFF.

This chain uses TRBV5-6 with TRBJ2-1, with 13 bases identical to TRBD2. CDR1 is SGHDT and CDR2 is YYEEEE in the germline V gene. V shed 4 bases, J shed 7 bases, and the junction held 5 bases outside the gene matches. The CDR3 has 15 residues. The DNA for the CDR3 is TGTGCCAGCAGCAGGACTAGCGGGGGTAGAAATGAGCAGTTCTTC. As protein: CASSRTSGGRNEQFF.

The V gene is TRBV29-1, the J gene TRBJ2-3; D possibly corresponds to TRBD1 (6 bases). The CDR3 sequence is 14 residues long. Per the germline V gene, CDR1 is SQVTM and CDR2 is ANQGSEA. V dropped 7 bases and J dropped 2 bases, with 16 bases sitting between them. CDR3 DNA: TGCAGCGGATCCCAGGGGCCGAACACAGATACGCAGTATTTT. This gives the protein CSGSQGPNTDTQYF.

This chain uses TRBV5-1 with TRBJ2-7, with D possibly matching TRBD2 (5 bases). CDR3 length: 13 amino acids. Deletions cut 3 bases from V and 4 bases from J, with 11 bases between. Germline V lookup: CDR1 SGHRS, CDR2 YFSETQ. The CDR3: CASSWGDLYEQYF. CDR3 bases: TGCGCCAGCAGCTGGGGAGATTTGTACGAGCAGTACTTC.

The J gene is TRBJ1-2, the V gene TRBV5-1, with TRBD1 as a possible D gene (5 bases). Germline values: CDR1 SGHRS, CDR2 YFSETQ. The CDR3 is 14 amino acids. V was shortened by 4 bases and J by 8 bases, with 18 bases between the two germline ends. CDR3 residues: CASSQSAGVEGYTF. The DNA for the CDR3 is TGCGCCAGCAGCCAGTCGGCGGGGGTAGAGGGCTACACCTTC.

The gene calls are TRBV28 and TRBJ1-4, with D possibly matching TRBD1 (5 bases). Germline CDR1 MDHEN, CDR2 SYDVKM. V lost 6 bases and J 2 bases, leaving 16 bases between the germline ends. The CDR3 is 16 amino acids. CDR3 residues: CASRGVFWATNEKLFF. The CDR3 DNA reads as TGTGCCAGCAGAGGGGTGTTTTGGGCGACTAATGAAAAACTGTTTTTT.

CDR3 nucleotides: TGTGCCAGCAGCTTAAGGGGGTTCTCCTACGAGCAGTACTTC. This sequence encodes CASSLRGFSYEQYF. The chain couples TRBV13 to TRBJ2-7, with D possibly TRBD1 on 6 matching bases. Germline lookup yields CDR1 PRHDT and CDR2 FYEKMQ (reference sequence). The CDR3 extends over 14 amino acids. Trimming removed 2 bases at V and 0 bases at J, with 8 bases between.

V and J are TRBV4-1 and TRBJ2-1; 8 bases align to TRBD2. The CDR3 contains 13 residues. Germline V CDR1 and CDR2: MGHRA, YSYEKL. V gave up 5 bases and J gave up 3 bases; unmatched junction bases: 0. The CDR3 bases are TGCGCCAGCAGCGGGACTAGCTACAATGAGCAGTTCTTC. It specifies CASSGTSYNEQFF.

This chain links TRBV7-2 with TRBJ2-7, with 9 positions matching TRBD1. The CDR3 is made up of 13 amino acids. The J segment lost 5 bases and the V segment lost 5 bases, leaving 4 bases of the junction unmatched. CDR1 SGHTA and CDR2 FQGNSA come from the germline V gene. The CDR3 nucleotides read TGTGCCAGCAGCCAGAGGACAGGGGACGAGCAGTACTTC. It translates to CASSQRTGDEQYF.

The chain joins TRBV7-9 to TRBJ2-7; D call uncertain. The germline V gene has CDR1 SEHNR and CDR2 FQNEAQ (reference sequence). This CDR3 contains 12 residues. Trimming shortened V by 1 base and J by 3 bases, and 4 bases separated the two germline ends. The CDR3, as DNA: TGTGCCAGCAGCTTAGTACTCTACGAGCAGTACTTC. Translated, it gives CASSLVLYEQYF.